The 20 T cell receptor beta chains below come from one sample, sequenced in a study of T cells after yellow fever vaccination. TCRdb called the 5' RACE reads again in MiXCR, with one record for every CDR3 protein. This table has about 580,000 distinct CDR3 sequences, about a sixth appearing once. The material was PBMCs, obtained less than 6 days after the first yellow fever vaccination. These receptor sequences come from a man aged 18 to 29 who received the YFV17D yellow fever vaccine.

This clonotype has more than one count but fewer than ten. V usage is TRBV7-9 and J usage is TRBJ2-7; D may be TRBD1 (5 bases). V was cut by 5 bases and J by 5 bases, with 19 bases left in between. The CDR3 is made up of 15 amino acids. Germline V gene data show CDR1 as SEHNR and CDR2 as FQNEAQ (reference sequence). The CDR3 nucleotides are TGTGCCAGCAGCCGCGCATCTAGGGGAACAGACGAGCAGTACTTC. Its translation is CASSRASRGTDEQYF.

The sample holds many counts of this clonotype. This chain connects TRBV5-1 to TRBJ2-2; the D gene could be TRBD1 or TRBD2 (6 bases each). Germline V CDR1 and CDR2: SGHRS, YFSETQ. The CDR3 runs to 14 residues. Trimming stripped 0 bases from V and 7 bases from J, with 10 bases between. The DNA for the CDR3 is TGCGCCAGCAGCTTGGCCGGGGGCGGCGGGGAGCTGTTTTTT. This gives the protein CASSLAGGGGELFF.

This clonotype was seen only a few times. The rearrangement uses TRBV7-2 and TRBJ2-1; D is ambiguous. This CDR3 has 11 residues. CDR1 is SGHTA, CDR2 FQGNSA, per germline. Trimming shortened V by 1 base and J by 13 bases, and 8 bases separated the two germline ends. Here the CDR3 reads CASSLGAGQFF. The CDR3 DNA reads TGTGCCAGCAGCTTAGGGGCAGGACAGTTCTTC.

This clonotype was seen more than once but under ten times. The V and J genes are TRBV5-1 and TRBJ1-3, with 7 bases aligning to TRBD1. CDR3 size: 16 residues. V gave up 0 bases and J gave up 3 bases; unmatched junction bases: 6. Germline V lookup: CDR1 SGHRS, CDR2 YFSETQ. CDR3 in amino acids: CASSLAVQGSGNTIYF. The CDR3 bases are TGCGCCAGCAGCTTGGCGGTACAGGGGAGTGGAAACACCATATATTTT.

This clonotype has a count of ten or more. The chain is built from TRBV5-1 and TRBJ2-5; D tentatively fits TRBD1 or TRBD2 (6 bases each). The CDR3 length is 15 residues. Germline loops: CDR1 SGHRS, CDR2 YFSETQ. Trimming stripped 0 bases from V and 2 bases from J, with 11 bases between. In nucleotides, the CDR3 is TGCGCCAGCAGCTTGGCCACAGGGACTCAAGAGACCCAGTACTTC. It encodes CASSLATGTQETQYF.

The chain couples TRBV7-2 to TRBJ2-1, with 11 bases identical to TRBD2. The CDR3 contains 17 residues. J was trimmed by 7 bases and V by 0 bases; bases with no gene match: 8. In germline, CDR1 is SGHTA, CDR2 FQGNSA. CDR3 bases: TGTGCCAGCAGCTTAGCGCCGGCTAGCGGGGGGAGGAATGAGCAGTTCTTC. This gives the protein CASSLAPASGGRNEQFF.

This clonotype occurred a few times. V usage is TRBV5-1 and J usage is TRBJ2-3, with unresolved D. CDR1 and CDR2 (germline): SGHRS, YFSETQ. There are 19 residues in the CDR3. V lost 1 base and J lost 2, with 23 bases in between. DNA of the CDR3: TGCGCCAGCAGCTTGACCTTTGTACGGGTCCTTTCTACCACAGATACGCAGTATTTT. Residues: CASSLTFVRVLSTTDTQYF.

This clonotype was found a few times. The rearrangement uses TRBV7-9 and TRBJ2-7; 7 bases agree with TRBD1. This CDR3 comprises 16 residues. Trimming removed 2 bases from V and 5 bases from J; junction bases left unmatched: 12. CDR1 and CDR2 from the germline V gene are SEHNR and FQNEAQ (reference sequence). The CDR3 nucleotides read TGTGCCAGCAGCTTATACGTGGGCAGGGGGTTCCACGAGCAGTACTTC. Its protein product is CASSLYVGRGFHEQYF.

V gene TRBV27 combines with J gene TRBJ2-1; D is unresolved. Germline CDR1 and CDR2: MNHEY and SMNVEV (reference sequence). The CDR3 is 13 residues long. V lost 5 bases and J lost 8, with 13 bases in between. The CDR3 protein is CASSPLVTDEQFF. The CDR3 region has the DNA TGTGCCAGCAGTCCCTTAGTGACCGATGAGCAGTTCTTC.

The chain uses TRBV4-1 and TRBJ2-1; D may match TRBD1 or TRBD2 (5 bases each). The CDR3 runs to 16 residues. With 4 bases removed from V and 8 bases from J, the gap between germline ends came to 21 bases. Germline-derived CDR1 and CDR2 are MGHRA and YSYEKL. As DNA, the CDR3 is TGCGCCAGCAGCCCCCCGTCGGGGCTAGCAGGCGATGAGCAGTTCTTC. Its protein is CASSPPSGLAGDEQFF.

In this sample, this clonotype turned up a few times. This sequence joins TRBV12-3 or TRBV12-4 and TRBJ2-3; a weak D match, TRBD2 (5 bases). The V gene lost 6 bases and the J gene lost 1 base, with 11 bases spanning the gap. This CDR3 is 14 amino acids long. In DNA, the CDR3 is TGTGCCAGCAGCCCCCAAGCGGGCACAGATACGCAGTATTTT. It codes for CASSPQAGTDTQYF.

This rearrangement joins TRBV5-1 to TRBJ1-1, with D perhaps matching TRBD1 (6 bases). This CDR3 is 15 amino acids long. CDR1 SGHRS and CDR2 YFSETQ come from the germline V gene. V lost 5 bases and J 1 base, leaving 15 bases between the germline ends. CDR3 bases: TGCGCCAGCAGTCGGGGGGGGCGGACGAACACTGAAGCTTTCTTT. It specifies CASSRGGRTNTEAFF.

The genes are TRBV28 and TRBJ2-7; 8 bases are a match to TRBD2. The CDR3 sequence is 15 residues long. With V trimmed by 4 bases and J by 4 bases, 9 bases remained unmatched. Germline V gene data show CDR1 as MDHEN and CDR2 as SYDVKM. The CDR3 is CASSSAGGVPYEQYV. The CDR3 DNA sequence: TGTGCCAGCAGTTCCGCGGGGGGCGTACCGTACGAGCAGTACGTC.

This rearrangement joins TRBV12-3 or TRBV12-4 to TRBJ1-2; no clear D gene. This CDR3 is 13 amino acids long. V shed 6 bases and J shed 0 bases, with 8 bases lying between them. CDR3 residues: CASRDGPNYGYTF. In DNA, the CDR3 is TGTGCCAGCAGGGATGGGCCTAACTATGGCTACACCTTC.

This sequence joins TRBV7-9 and TRBJ2-7; D ambiguous. Between the trimmed V and J ends, which lost 5 bases and 7 bases, there was a span of 12 bases. Germline V lookup: CDR1 SEHNR, CDR2 FQNEAQ (reference sequence). There are 12 residues in the CDR3. The CDR3 protein is CASSPSPVEQYF. The CDR3 region has the DNA TGTGCCAGCAGCCCTTCCCCAGTTGAGCAGTACTTC.

This clonotype was counted only a few times. V is TRBV4-2 and J is TRBJ2-3; 9 bases are a match to TRBD2. The junction had 6 bases not matched to a gene; V was cut back by 5 bases and J by 6 bases. Germline V gene data show CDR1 as LGHNA and CDR2 as YNFKEQ. The CDR3 sequence is 14 residues long. The CDR3 is CASSTRGGHDTQYF. As DNA, the CDR3 is TGTGCCAGCAGCACGCGGGGGGGCCACGATACGCAGTATTTT.

This clonotype was seen a few times. The chain uses TRBV4-2 and TRBJ1-2; TRBD1 aligns across 10 bases. The CDR3 is 15 amino acids. V trimming: 2 bases; J trimming: 4 bases; junction bases outside the gene matches: 4. Germline CDR1 LGHNA, CDR2 YNFKEQ. The DNA for the CDR3 is TGTGCCAGCAGCCAATTAGACAGGGGGCCCTATGGCTACACCTTC. The encoded protein is CASSQLDRGPYGYTF.

This sequence joins TRBV2 and TRBJ2-5; a possible D gene is TRBD2 (5 bases). Trimming took 5 bases from V and 4 from J, leaving 14 bases between them. This CDR3 spans 14 amino acids. The V gene's germline CDR1 is SNHLY and CDR2 FYNNEI. CDR3 loop: CASSTVPEGETQYF. CDR3 sequence (DNA): TGTGCCAGCAGTACGGTCCCTGAGGGAGAGACCCAGTACTTC.

V and J are TRBV7-3 and TRBJ2-3, with 7 bases matching TRBD2. Germline CDR1 and CDR2: SGHTA and FQGTGA. V trimming: 5 bases; J trimming: 0 bases; junction bases outside the gene matches: 5. The CDR3 runs 15 residues. CDR3 residues: CASSPGRGSTDTQYF. Written as DNA, the CDR3 is TGTGCCAGCAGCCCGGGGCGGGGGAGCACAGATACGCAGTATTTT.

The chain has TRBV29-1 and TRBJ1-1, with 9 bases aligning to TRBD1. Germline CDR1 and CDR2: SQVTM and ANQGSEA. This CDR3 is built from 13 residues. V lost 7 bases, J lost 3 bases, and 6 bases stayed unmatched. CDR3 nucleotides: TGCAGCGCCCGGACAGGGGATCACACTGAAGCTTTCTTT. It codes for CSARTGDHTEAFF.